Sequencing of this TCR beta chain was carried out in a study of blood T cell repertoires in COVID-19. On the study more broadly: Samples taken during acute and convalescent COVID-19 were collected in the United States, Italy and Spain. PBMCs, B-cell-depleted T cells, or T cells provided the cDNA or gDNA that made up the material.

From germline, CDR1 is SGHDT and CDR2 YYEEEE. After removal of 1 base from V and 5 bases from J, the junction contained 5 bases not matched to a gene. The length of the CDR3 is 14 residues. Per the study methods: Amplifying reference gene primers gave estimates of nucleated cell counts. Only in-frame clones appear in the TCRdb table, and some are missing; sequencing was by immunoSEQ multiplex PCR. V and J calls and clone size are given by that table; D and trimming were obtained from the DNA. The repertoire includes over 120,000 clones, over 85% of them detected once, and about 1.5% sits in the top ten.

The source is a human donor in a cohort sampled during active COVID-19. The chain is built from TRBV5-6 and TRBJ1-2; 7 bases are shared with TRBD1. Input material: peripheral blood. CDR3 amino acids: CASSLSYRGYGYTF. The CDR3 DNA reads TGTGCCAGCAGCTTGTCTTACAGGGGATATGGCTACACCTTC.